This T cell receptor (beta chain) came from a study of cytomegalovirus exposure and HLA in healthy donors. Overall study: Sequencing of some 190 million T cells in an earlier analysis found 95 million to 120 million unique TCR beta sequences.

Note on this clone: Its antigen is still unknown.

Regarding the study as a whole: A later analysis by the authors found several of the most significant clusters apparently linked to common viral pathogens.

The PCR made use of 60 Vbeta and 13 Jbeta primers. TCRdb keeps only in-frame clones here, not all; method: immunoSEQ multiplex PCR. The sample is made up of about 150,000 clones, and the top ten hold 1.5% to 2% of it. Per the germline V gene, CDR1 is MNHNS and CDR2 is SASEGT. The CDR3 totals 15 residues. V lost 0 bases and J 6 bases, leaving 15 bases between the germline ends. The rearrangement links TRBV6-1 to TRBJ2-7; TRBD2 is a possible D gene (6 bases). The sequence was collected from a woman aged 45-60 years in good health and CMV-seronegative. Sequencing used PBMCs. The CDR3 region is CASSEARLVAPEQYF. DNA of the CDR3: TGTGCCAGCAGTGAAGCGCGACTAGTTGCACCCGAGCAGTACTTC.